The sequence of this T cell receptor beta chain was determined in a study of blood T cell repertoires in COVID-19. V lost 5 bases and J lost 5, with 18 bases in between. The CDR3 is 14 residues long. Germline CDR1 reads GTSNPN; CDR2 reads SVGIG (reference sequence). Clones were read by immunoSEQ multiplex PCR, and TCRdb kept only the in-frame ones, dropping some. The repertoire consists of about 210,000 clones, with roughly 85% occurring once and the leading ten covering about 2.5%. This clone was found a few times. The specimen was peripheral blood. The sequence derives from a woman in her thirties or forties with active or convalescent COVID-19. The J gene is TRBJ2-5, the V gene TRBV30; tentatively, D is TRBD2 (5 bases). Here the CDR3 DNA reads TGTGCCTGGCGTTCGGACTTAGAATCGGAGACCCAGTACTTC. Amino acids: CAWRSDLESETQYF.